Listed here are 23 T cell receptor beta chains from one sample, sequenced in a study of blood T cells in healthy people across ages. A J-beta primer mix and a sample-barcoded 5' primer were used in a second PCR of roughly 6 to 11 cycles. TCRdb recomputed calls from the 5' RACE reads with MiXCR, one row per CDR3 protein. The table has more than 500,000 distinct CDR3 sequences, roughly a quarter seen once; the top ten hold 3% to 4.5%. These data were also reused for a study on T cells of mothers and their children.

Material: blood. The receptors originated from a boy aged 2 to 10 in good health.

This clonotype turned up a few times. The chain couples TRBV7-9 to TRBJ1-2; D is undetermined. V dropped 5 bases and J dropped 8 bases, with 15 bases sitting between them. This CDR3 comprises 13 residues. CDR1 SEHNR and CDR2 FQNEAQ come from the germline V gene (reference sequence). DNA of the CDR3: TGTGCCAGCAGCGCGTCCGGGATCCAAGGCTACACCTTC. Protein: CASSASGIQGYTF.

The V gene is TRBV20-1, the J gene TRBJ2-3; D not resolved. Trimming cost V 0 bases and J 2 bases, with 12 bases left between them. The CDR3 is made up of 15 amino acids. Germline loops: CDR1 DFQATT, CDR2 SNEGSKA (reference sequence). This CDR3 is CSARDSGSNTDTQYF. In nucleotides, the CDR3 is TGCAGTGCTAGAGATTCCGGGTCTAACACAGATACGCAGTATTTT.

The chain carries TRBV20-1 and TRBJ2-1, with a weak D call TRBD2 (6 bases). The V gene lost 3 bases and the J gene lost 5 bases, with 14 bases spanning the gap. CDR3 length: 14 amino acids. The V gene's germline CDR1 is DFQATT and CDR2 SNEGSKA (reference sequence). The CDR3 spells CSASIGSSDNEQFF. The DNA of the CDR3 is TGCAGTGCTAGTATCGGGAGCTCGGACAATGAGCAGTTCTTC.

This clonotype was found a few times. The chain uses TRBV29-1 and TRBJ2-7; D is unclear. Germline V lookup: CDR1 SQVTM, CDR2 ANQGSEA. Trimming stripped 1 base from V and 7 bases from J, with 8 bases between. CDR3 size: 11 residues. As DNA, the CDR3 is TGCAGCGTTGAAGGAGCTTTGGAGCAGTACTTC. This codes for CSVEGALEQYF.

This clonotype has only a few counts. The chain joins TRBV4-2 to TRBJ2-3; D may be TRBD2 (6 bases). V lost 4 bases and J lost 2, with 16 bases in between. Germline V lookup: CDR1 LGHNA, CDR2 YNFKEQ. The CDR3 is 16 amino acids. The CDR3 DNA is TGTGCCAGCAGCCTTTCCGGGACTGTATCCACAGATACGCAGTATTTT. Protein sequence: CASSLSGTVSTDTQYF.

This clonotype appeared a few times. A junction boundary mismatches the germline segment, possibly from a read error. The chain employs TRBV15 and TRBJ1-1; TRBD1 matches 8 bases. Germline V gene data show CDR1 as LNHNV and CDR2 as YYDKDF (reference sequence). The CDR3 runs 16 residues. CDR3: CATSQTGARVYTEAFF. Here the CDR3 DNA reads TGTGCCACCAGCCAGACAGGGGCGAGGGTTTACACTGAGGCTTTCTTT.

The chain has TRBV12-3 or TRBV12-4 and TRBJ1-5, with 8 bases matching TRBD1. Germline trimming cut 5 bases from V and 2 bases from J; bases unmatched to any gene: 2. This CDR3 contains 14 residues. This CDR3 reads CASSKGQGNQPQHF. CDR3 DNA: TGTGCCAGCAGTAAGGGACAGGGCAATCAGCCCCAGCATTTT.

This clonotype showed up just a few times. This chain joins TRBV5-1 and TRBJ2-2, with TRBD2 matching over 8 bases. Germline trimming cut 4 bases from V and 2 bases from J; bases unmatched to any gene: 4. Germline lookup yields CDR1 SGHRS and CDR2 YFSETQ. The CDR3 is made up of 15 amino acids. The CDR3 is CASSVSGVNTGELFF. CDR3 in DNA: TGCGCCAGCAGCGTTAGCGGGGTTAACACCGGGGAGCTGTTTTTT. Full variable domain (rest looked up from reference TRBV5-1 and TRBJ2-2): KAGVTQTPRYLIKTRGQQVTLSCSPISGHRSVSWYQQTPGQGLQFLFEYFSETQRNKGNFPGRFSGRQFSNSRSEMNVSTLELGDSALYLCASSVSGVNTGELFFGEGSRLTVL.

This chain joins TRBV20-1 and TRBJ2-5; 8 bases align to TRBD1. Germline CDR1 is DFQATT and CDR2 is SNEGSKA (reference sequence). The CDR3 consists of 13 residues. Trimming removed 6 bases from V and 2 bases from J; junction bases left unmatched: 5. For the CDR3, the DNA is TGCAGTGCCCCAGACAGGGGTCAAGAGACCCAGTACTTC. It codes for CSAPDRGQETQYF.

The table lists this clonotype with a few counts. The chain joins TRBV20-1 to TRBJ2-1; the D gene is possibly TRBD2 (5 bases). The end of the DNA aligns better with TRBJ2-7, so the J call may be wrong. The CDR3 covers 13 residues. Germline-derived CDR1 and CDR2 are DFQATT and SNEGSKA (reference sequence). In DNA, the CDR3 is TGCAGTGCTAGTCCGACTCGGGACTACGAGCAGTACTTC. Residues: CSASPTRDYEQYF.

The CDR3 DNA sequence: TGTGCCAGCAGTTTTGGGGGTGATTTCGGGCAGTACTTC. This gives the protein CASSFGGDFGQYF. The chain uses TRBV12-3 or TRBV12-4 and TRBJ2-7; either TRBD1 or TRBD2 may fit D (5 bases each). This CDR3 has 13 amino acids. Trimming pared 3 bases from V and 9 bases from J, leaving 15 bases between.

This clonotype occurred a few times. The chain has TRBV11-2 and TRBJ1-1; D gene ambiguous. The germline CDR1 and CDR2 sequences are SGHAT and FQNNGV. Trimming removed 7 bases from V and 3 bases from J, with 15 bases in between. CDR3 length equals 14 residues. The CDR3 here is CASTRTQRDTEAFF. The CDR3 DNA sequence: TGTGCCAGCACCAGGACCCAAAGGGACACTGAAGCTTTCTTT.

The table lists this clonotype with a few counts. The chain employs TRBV10-2 and TRBJ2-7; D not resolved. The V gene's germline CDR1 is WSHSY and CDR2 SAAADI. V lost 0 bases, J lost 7 bases, and 4 bases lay in between. This CDR3 is 11 amino acids long. The CDR3 spells CASSESREQYF. The CDR3 DNA sequence: TGCGCCAGCAGTGAGTCGAGGGAGCAGTACTTC.

This clonotype has just a few counts. The CDR3, as DNA: TGTGCCAGCAGCTCGAAGATCAATCAGCCCCAGCATTTT. The encoded protein is CASSSKINQPQHF. The chain has TRBV7-9 and TRBJ1-5; no reliable D call. Germline CDR1 reads SEHNR; CDR2 reads FQNEAQ (reference sequence). V dropped 4 bases and J dropped 3 bases, with 7 bases sitting between them. The CDR3 loop spans 13 amino acids.

In this sample, this clonotype turned up a few times. The chain is built from TRBV4-3 and TRBJ2-5; D possibly corresponds to TRBD2 (7 bases). CDR1 LGHNA and CDR2 YSLEER come from the germline V gene. The CDR3 has 17 amino acids. Deletions cut 6 bases from V and 4 bases from J, with 24 bases between. The CDR3 DNA is TGCGCCAGCAGTAACATCGGGGGGCGCGCGCTCACAGAGACCCAGTACTTC. This sequence encodes CASSNIGGRALTETQYF.

Turning to this clonotype: Sequence at one end of the junction differs from germline and may be a read error. The rearrangement links TRBV5-1 to TRBJ2-5, with 8 bases lining up with TRBD2. The CDR3 sequence is 14 residues long. CDR1 is SGHRS and CDR2 is YFSETQ in the germline V gene. This chain's CDR3 is CTSSGGGPDETQYF. Here the CDR3 DNA reads TGCACCAGCAGCGGGGGAGGGCCTGATGAGACCCAGTACTTC.

The chain combines TRBV7-2 with TRBJ1-5, with unresolved D. CDR3 size: 12 residues. Germline assignment: CDR1 SGHTA and CDR2 FQGNSA. V dropped 1 base and J dropped 8 bases, with 6 bases sitting between them. CDR3 sequence: CASSLGMEPQHF. For the CDR3, the DNA is TGTGCCAGCAGCTTAGGGATGGAGCCCCAGCATTTT.

A few counts support this clonotype. The rearrangement links TRBV28 to TRBJ2-5; 7 bases agree with TRBD2. The CDR3 has 16 amino acids. The germline V gene encodes CDR1 MDHEN and CDR2 SYDVKM. V lost 3 bases to trimming and J lost 3 bases; unmatched junction nucleotides: 10. The CDR3 DNA follows: TGTGCCAGCAGTTTTGGGGGGGACTGGCGGAAAGAGACCCAGTACTTC. This gives the protein CASSFGGDWRKETQYF.

CDR3 in amino acids: CASSLIFRLSTNEKLFF. In DNA, the CDR3 is TGTGCCAGCAGTTTAATTTTCAGACTCTCAACTAATGAAAAACTGTTTTTT. The chain joins TRBV28 to TRBJ1-4; D ambiguous. This CDR3 is 17 amino acids long. The V and J ends lost 2 bases and 0 bases respectively, with 13 bases between them. CDR1 and CDR2 (germline): MDHEN, SYDVKM. The complete variable domain, with remaining parts taken from reference TRBV28 and TRBJ1-4, reads DVKVTQSSRYLVKRTGEKVFLECVQDMDHENMFWYRQDPGLGLRLIYFSYDVKMKEKGDIPEGYSVSREKKERFSLILESASTNQTSMYLCASSLIFRLSTNEKLFFGSGTQLSVL.

As DNA, the CDR3 is TGTGCTAGTGGTTTGGTACTCGGCAAGCCTAAGAACACTGAAGCTTTCTTT. Translated: CASGLVLGKPKNTEAFF. This chain connects TRBV12-5 to TRBJ1-1; no firm D call. Trimming left V 0 bases short and J 1 base short, with 15 bases between. The CDR3 extends over 17 amino acids. Germline V gene lookup returns CDR1 LGHNT and CDR2 FRNRAP. Full variable domain (rest looked up from reference TRBV12-5 and TRBJ1-1): DARVTQTPRHKVTEMGQEVTMRCQPILGHNTVFWYRQTMMQGLELLAYFRNRAPLDDSGMPKDRFSAEMPDATLATLKIQPSEPRDSAVYFCASGLVLGKPKNTEAFFGQGTRLTVV.

This clonotype was counted a few times. The chain employs TRBV27 and TRBJ2-5; D could derive from TRBD1 or TRBD2 (5 bases each). The DNA end is more similar to TRBJ2-1, so the J call may be wrong. There are 15 residues in the CDR3. Per germline, CDR1 MNHEY and CDR2 SMNVEV (reference sequence). CDR3 in amino acids: CASSSTGTPNNEQFF. The CDR3 bases are TGTGCCAGCAGTTCAACCGGGACCCCCAACAATGAGCAGTTCTTC.

The chain employs TRBV20-1 and TRBJ1-1; D is undetermined. Looked up from germline, CDR1 is DFQATT and CDR2 is SNEGSKA (reference sequence). The CDR3 is made up of 14 amino acids. Trimming left V 5 bases short and J 3 bases short, with 16 bases between. The CDR3 loop is CSADPVRVHTEAFF. CDR3 DNA: TGCAGTGCTGACCCGGTAAGGGTACACACTGAAGCTTTCTTT.

This clonotype was seen a few times. The V call is TRBV5-1, the J call TRBJ2-5; possibly TRBD1 or TRBD2 for D (5 bases each). V lost 0 bases to trimming and J lost 5 bases, with 11 bases between them. CDR1 is SGHRS, CDR2 YFSETQ, per germline. The CDR3 loop spans 14 amino acids. The CDR3 DNA follows: TGCGCCAGCAGCTTGGGATTAGGGACGGAGACCCAGTACTTC. Its protein product is CASSLGLGTETQYF.